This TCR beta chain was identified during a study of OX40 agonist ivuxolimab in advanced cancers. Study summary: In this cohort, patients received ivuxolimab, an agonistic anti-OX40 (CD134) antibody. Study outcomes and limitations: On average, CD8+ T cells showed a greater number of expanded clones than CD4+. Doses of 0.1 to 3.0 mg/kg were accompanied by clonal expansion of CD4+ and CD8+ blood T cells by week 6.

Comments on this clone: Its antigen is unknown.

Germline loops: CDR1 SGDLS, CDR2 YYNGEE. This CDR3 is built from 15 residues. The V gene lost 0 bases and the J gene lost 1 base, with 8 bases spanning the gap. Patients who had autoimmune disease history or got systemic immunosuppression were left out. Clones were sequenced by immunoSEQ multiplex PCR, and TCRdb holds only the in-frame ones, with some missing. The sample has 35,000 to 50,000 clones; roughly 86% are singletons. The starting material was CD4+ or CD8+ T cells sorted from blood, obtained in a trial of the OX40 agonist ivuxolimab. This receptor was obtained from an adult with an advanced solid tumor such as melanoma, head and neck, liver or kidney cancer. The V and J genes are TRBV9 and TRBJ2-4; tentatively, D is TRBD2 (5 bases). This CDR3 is CASSVASGAKNIQYF. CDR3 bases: TGTGCCAGCAGCGTAGCGTCGGGGGCCAAAAACATTCAGTACTTC. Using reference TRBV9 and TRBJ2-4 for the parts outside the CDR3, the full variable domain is DSGVTQTPKHLITATGQRVTLRCSPRSGDLSVYWYQQSLDQGLQFLIQYYNGEERAKGNILERFSAQQFPDLHSELNLSSLELGDSALYFCASSVASGAKNIQYFGAGTRLSVL.